This T cell receptor beta chain was documented in a study of identical twins. TCRdb reprocessed the 5' RACE reads with MiXCR, giving one entry per CDR3 protein. The table records 550,000 to 800,000 distinct CDR3 sequences, under 8.5% of them present only once. Trimming at V came to 10 bases and at J to 7 bases, leaving 19 bases not matched to a gene. CDR3 length: 18 residues. Only a few counts were recorded for this clonotype. These data also formed part of another study, on yellow fever vaccine responses in identical twins.

The V gene is TRBV12-3 or TRBV12-4, the J gene TRBJ2-2; 12 bases match TRBD2. The clonotype was recovered from a woman aged 18-30 years in good health. Sequencing used PBMCs. CDR3 nucleotide sequence: TGTGCCATCAGCATCGGAGGACTAGCGGGGATGAGGGACGGGGAGCTGTTTTTT. It is translated as CAISIGGLAGMRDGELFF.